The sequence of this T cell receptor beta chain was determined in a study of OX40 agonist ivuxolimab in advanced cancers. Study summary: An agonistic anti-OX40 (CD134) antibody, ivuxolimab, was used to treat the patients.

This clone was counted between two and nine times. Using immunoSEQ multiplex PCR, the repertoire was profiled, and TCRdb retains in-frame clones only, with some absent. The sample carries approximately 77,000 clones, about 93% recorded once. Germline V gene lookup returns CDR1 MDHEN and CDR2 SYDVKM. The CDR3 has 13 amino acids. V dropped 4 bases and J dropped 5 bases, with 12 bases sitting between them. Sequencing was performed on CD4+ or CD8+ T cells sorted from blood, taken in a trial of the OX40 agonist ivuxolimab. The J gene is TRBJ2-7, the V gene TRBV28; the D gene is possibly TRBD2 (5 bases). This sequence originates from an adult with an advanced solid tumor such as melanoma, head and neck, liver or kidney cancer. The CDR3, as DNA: TGTGCCAGCAGTTCACCTGGGAGCAACGAGCAGTACTTC. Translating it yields CASSSPGSNEQYF.